This TCR beta chain was observed in a study of beta chain features in type 1 diabetes (dated by TCRdb to the late 2010s). For the study in its entirety: Mean age, gender distribution, total cell number and subset yield did not differ between patients and healthy donors. Across all samples, about 110 million sorted cells were examined, and cell number per subset correlated strongly with RNA yield. Whereas all 28 donors provided naive and central memory subsets, regulatory and stem cell-like memory subsets were isolated from just 8 patients and about 8 healthy donors. In the study, TCRB repertoires of sorted circulating CD4+ T cell subsets from recently diagnosed type 1 diabetes patients were compared with those of matched healthy donors. What the authors observed across the whole study: Shorter templates might have been favored by PCR, but patient and control samples were amplified and corrected together, so both groups would have been affected equally by any skew. A moderate but significant shortening of TCRB CDR3 length was observed in type 1 diabetes patients in all four CD4+ subsets. At VDJ recombination sites, patients with type 1 diabetes made fewer insertions and deleted more nucleotides, a pattern implying thymic rearrangement abnormalities. HLA sub-analyses involved small numbers of individuals, so any influence of HLA type on TCRB rearrangement remained unresolved. Because cDNA was sequenced instead of genomic DNA, highly expressing activated cells could be over-represented, though the groups showed no difference in activation or CD3 levels. The naive, central memory and regulatory TCRB repertoires appeared to resemble one another more closely among patients than among healthy donors.

A few counts support this clone. There is no known antigen for this receptor. Base qualities are not provided; no much larger clone lies one nucleotide away. From each donor, a single peripheral blood sample of about 100 mL on average was drawn into heparinised tubes. A BD FACSAria II was used to sort naive, central memory, regulatory and stem cell-like memory CD4+ T cells with a panel that included CD45RO, CCR7, CD25, CD127, CD95 and CD27. All sorted populations exceeded 98% purity. PBMCs were isolated right away by Lymphoprep density gradient centrifugation and were stained directly, without culture. So that batch effects would be minimized, each experiment stained and sorted samples in pairs, pairing one healthy donor with one patient. The entire isolated RNA was reverse transcribed using the High Capacity cDNA Reverse Transcription Kit, and thus expressed TCRB transcripts were sequenced. Deep immunoSEQ sequencing was performed on naive, central memory and regulatory T cell samples, with an average of roughly 3.3 million total reads per sample. Sorted cells were lysed in RLT buffer, and RNA was extracted using DNase-treated RNeasy Micro or Mini kits according to cell number. To prevent cross-contamination, every cell subset was processed on its own, while patient and healthy donor samples were processed together. TCRB sequences were amplified from cDNA with the immunoSEQ multiplex PCR, producing 87-bp fragments spanning the CDR3 region. The amplicons were sequenced using the Illumina HiSeq platform. The authors processed their data as follows. PCR bias was computationally corrected using synthetic template baselines, reads within Hamming distance 2 were collapsed, and singletons that could not be merged were discarded. Reads were aligned to IMGT to assign V, D and J genes, CDR3 length, and insertions or deletions at six rearrangement sites. Clonotype counts were normalized to sorted cell number within each subset before computing true diversity and Gini coefficients with the tcR R package. The overlap coefficient, calculated on TCRB nucleotide sequences, was used to measure repertoire sharing. The table comes from immuneACCESS by way of TCRdb, which keeps in-frame sequences with V and J called. Part of the clones is missing from these tables; in studies checked, under half for an unresolved V gene and the rest for unknown reasons. V and J calls and clone size follow that table, whereas D and trimming were derived from the DNA. The sample records about 150,000 clones, 10% of which are singletons. The biggest ten clones account for around 0.48% of the sample.

This clonotype was obtained from a man aged 25-40 years with type 1 diabetes. The specimen was central memory CD4+ T cells from blood.

This receptor carries the CDR3 CASSQDLAGGREQYF. The bases are TGCGCCAGCAGCCAAGATCTAGCGGGAGGGAGGGAGCAGTACTTC. This sequence uses TRBV4-3 and TRBJ2-7; TRBD2 matches 12 bases in the middle. From the cysteine up to the phenylalanine, the CDR3 has a length of 15 residues. The DNA shown is the 45-base CDR3, in frame from base 1. Reading the germline V gene gives CDR1 LGHNA and CDR2 YSLEER. For this chain, trimming is 0 bases at the V end and 7 bases at the J end, and the number of junction bases without a gene match is 4.